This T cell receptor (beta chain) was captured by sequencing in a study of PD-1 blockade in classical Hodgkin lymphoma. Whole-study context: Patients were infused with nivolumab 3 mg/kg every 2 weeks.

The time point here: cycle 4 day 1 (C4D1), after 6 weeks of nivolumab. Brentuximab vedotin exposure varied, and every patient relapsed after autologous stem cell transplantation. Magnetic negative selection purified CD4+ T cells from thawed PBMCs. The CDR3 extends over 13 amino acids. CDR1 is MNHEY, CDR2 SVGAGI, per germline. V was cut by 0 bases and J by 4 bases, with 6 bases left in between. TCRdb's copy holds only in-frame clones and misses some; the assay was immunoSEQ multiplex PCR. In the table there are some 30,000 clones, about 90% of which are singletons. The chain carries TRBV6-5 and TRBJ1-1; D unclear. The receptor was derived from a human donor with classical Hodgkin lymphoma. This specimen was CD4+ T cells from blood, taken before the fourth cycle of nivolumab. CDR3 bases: TGTGCCAGCAGTTACTCGTTAGTCACTGAAGCTTTCTTT. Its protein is CASSYSLVTEAFF.